This T cell receptor beta chain was found in a study of blood T cell repertoires in COVID-19. Across the whole study: Some COVID-19 samples were acute and others convalescent; all came from the United States, Italy and Spain. T cells, B-cell-depleted T cells, or PBMCs provided the cDNA or gDNA that served as material.

Under the authors' procedure: Amplified reference gene primers provided the basis for estimating nucleated cell counts. Sequencing was performed with immunoSEQ multiplex PCR; in TCRdb, only in-frame clones are kept and a portion is missing. D and trimming were read from the DNA, whereas the V and J calls and clone size are those reported in that table. The table records 80,000 to 95,000 clones, 80% to 85% of them present only once. Germline loops: CDR1 SGHVS, CDR2 FQNEAQ. The V end lost 4 bases, the J end lost 5 bases, and 15 bases lay between the germline ends. This CDR3 comprises 14 residues. The receptor was isolated from a woman of 80 years or more with active or convalescent COVID-19. The chain joins TRBV7-8 to TRBJ2-7; tentative D call: TRBD1 (6 bases). The sequencing sample was made of peripheral blood. The CDR3 here is CASSSNRDMDEQYF. The CDR3 DNA follows: TGTGCCAGCAGCTCAAACCGGGACATGGACGAGCAGTACTTC. The whole variable domain, filled in from reference TRBV7-8 and TRBJ2-7, reads GAGVSQSPRYKVAKRGQDVALRCDPISGHVSLFWYQQALGQGPEFLTYFQNEAQLDKSGLPSDRFFAERPEGSVSTLKIQRTQQEDSAVYLCASSSNRDMDEQYFGPGTRLTVT.